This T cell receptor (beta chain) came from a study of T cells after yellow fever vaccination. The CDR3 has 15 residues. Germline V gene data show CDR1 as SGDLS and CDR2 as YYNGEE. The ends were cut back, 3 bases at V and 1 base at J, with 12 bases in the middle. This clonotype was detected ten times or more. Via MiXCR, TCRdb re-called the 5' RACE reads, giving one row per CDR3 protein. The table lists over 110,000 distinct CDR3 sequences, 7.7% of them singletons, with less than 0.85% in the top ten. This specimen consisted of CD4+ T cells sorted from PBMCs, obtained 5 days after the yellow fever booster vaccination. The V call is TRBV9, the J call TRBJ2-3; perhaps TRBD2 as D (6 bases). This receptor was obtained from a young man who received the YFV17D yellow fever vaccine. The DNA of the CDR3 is TGTGCCAGCAGCGCCGGTAGCGGACGCACAGATACGCAGTATTTT. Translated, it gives CASSAGSGRTDTQYF.